These 24 T cell receptor beta chains were sequenced from one sample in a study of early T cells in non-severe SARS-CoV-2 infection. TCRdb re-called the 5' RACE reads with MiXCR, one entry per CDR3 protein. The profile shows 75,000 to 90,000 distinct CDR3 sequences, roughly 6% of them singletons. The material sequenced was whole blood. All receptors come from an adult who was a healthcare worker with PCR-confirmed SARS-CoV-2 infection or an uninfected control (not recorded which).

This chain links TRBV5-6 with TRBJ1-1; D uncertain. CDR1 SGHDT and CDR2 YYEEEE come from the germline V gene. The CDR3 consists of 14 residues. Trimming pared 4 bases from V and 1 base from J, leaving 11 bases between. CDR3 residues: CASSRFRGNTEAFF. The CDR3 coding sequence is TGTGCCAGCAGCCGCTTCCGGGGGAACACTGAAGCTTTCTTT.

This clonotype was seen ten or more times. The chain is built from TRBV5-1 and TRBJ1-4; D remains unclear. The CDR3 is 14 residues long. With 1 base removed from V and 7 bases from J, the gap between germline ends came to 11 bases. The germline gives CDR1 SGHRS, CDR2 YFSETQ. The CDR3 coding sequence is TGCGCCAGCAGCTTGCGTGGGGAGGCTGAAAAACTGTTTTTT. Protein product: CASSLRGEAEKLFF. The variable domain in full, completed from reference TRBV5-1 and TRBJ1-4, reads KAGVTQTPRYLIKTRGQQVTLSCSPISGHRSVSWYQQTPGQGLQFLFEYFSETQRNKGNFPGRFSGRQFSNSRSEMNVSTLELGDSALYLCASSLRGEAEKLFFGSGTQLSVL.

This clonotype was counted many times. The chain joins TRBV19 to TRBJ2-5; a weak D match, TRBD2 (6 bases). Germline CDR1 is LNHDA and CDR2 is SQIVND (reference sequence). The V and J ends lost 5 bases and 0 bases respectively, with 7 bases between them. This CDR3 is 13 amino acids long. CDR3 DNA: TGTGCCAGTAGTCTAGCGCACCAAGAGACCCAGTACTTC. Amino acids: CASSLAHQETQYF.

This clonotype has ten or more counts. The chain is built from TRBV25-1 and TRBJ2-1; 11 bases map to TRBD1. The J segment lost 6 bases and the V segment lost 8 bases, leaving 3 bases of the junction unmatched. The germline CDR1 and CDR2 sequences are MGHDK and SYGVNS. The CDR3 has 13 amino acids. CDR3: CASGGQGVNEQFF. CDR3 coding DNA: TGTGCCAGCGGGGGACAGGGGGTCAATGAGCAGTTCTTC. The whole variable domain, filled in from reference TRBV25-1 and TRBJ2-1, reads EADIYQTPRYLVIGTGKKITLECSQTMGHDKMYWYQQDPGMELHLIHYSYGVNSTEKGDLSSESTVSRIRTEHFPLTLESARPSHTSQYLCASGGQGVNEQFFGPGTRLTVL.

The table lists this clonotype with many counts. The gene calls are TRBV29-1 and TRBJ1-1, with a tentative D call TRBD1 (5 bases). V was shortened by 3 bases and J by 5 bases, with 13 bases between the two germline ends. This CDR3 is built from 13 residues. The germline gives CDR1 SQVTM, CDR2 ANQGSEA. The CDR3 nucleotides are TGCAGCGTTGAGAGCAGGGCGGGAACTGAAGCTTTCTTT. Its translation: CSVESRAGTEAFF.

The chain recombines TRBV20-1 with TRBJ1-2, with 9 positions matching TRBD1. After removal of 4 bases from V and 2 bases from J, the junction contained 2 bases not matched to a gene. The CDR3 is 13 amino acids. Looked up from germline, CDR1 is DFQATT and CDR2 is SNEGSKA (reference sequence). This CDR3 is CSATGTGNYGYTF. The CDR3 nucleotides are TGCAGTGCTACCGGGACAGGGAACTATGGCTACACCTTC.

This clonotype was recorded at least ten times. The CDR3 sequence: CASGAANNNEQFF. In DNA form, the CDR3 reads TGTGCCAGCGGGGCAGCAAATAACAATGAGCAGTTCTTC. J is TRBJ2-1 and V is TRBV9; D may be TRBD1 (5 bases). The V end was cut by 7 bases, the J end by 5 bases, with 13 bases between. The CDR3 extends over 13 amino acids. Per germline, CDR1 SGDLS and CDR2 YYNGEE. The full variable domain, in which reference TRBV9 and TRBJ2-1 provide the parts outside the CDR3, is DSGVTQTPKHLITATGQRVTLRCSPRSGDLSVYWYQQSLDQGLQFLIQYYNGEERAKGNILERFSAQQFPDLHSELNLSSLELGDSALYFCASGAANNNEQFFGPGTRLTVL.

This clonotype is a singleton in its sample. The J gene is TRBJ2-4, the V gene TRBV2, with D hard to call. Trimming stripped 6 bases from V and 1 base from J, with 10 bases between. The CDR3 has 14 amino acids. Germline-derived CDR1 and CDR2 are SNHLY and FYNNEI. The CDR3 is CASRAEYAKNIQYF. The CDR3 DNA sequence: TGTGCCAGCAGGGCAGAATATGCCAAAAACATTCAGTACTTC.

The chain links TRBV20-1 to TRBJ1-1; D not resolved. Germline assignment: CDR1 DFQATT and CDR2 SNEGSKA (reference sequence). Trimming stripped 5 bases from V and 4 bases from J, with 20 bases between. The CDR3 covers 15 residues. CDR3 bases: TGCAGTGCTTTTTTAATTCTGTCGGGGTCCACTGAAGCTTTCTTT. Translated, it gives CSAFLILSGSTEAFF.

This clonotype was counted only a few times. An end of the junction does not agree with germline; a read error may underlie this. The genes are TRBV6-1 and TRBJ1-1; 8 bases are a match to TRBD1. The V gene's germline CDR1 is MNHNS and CDR2 SASEGT. CDR3 length: 15 amino acids. For the CDR3, the DNA is TGTGCCAGCAGTGAAGGGGCAGGGGGCCGAACTGAAGTTTTCTTT. Its translation: CASSEGAGGRTEVFF.

This clonotype was counted many times. The CDR3 DNA is TGCGCCAGCAGCTTTCAAGGGGGACAGCAGTACTTC. This sequence encodes CASSFQGGQQYF. The gene calls are TRBV5-1 and TRBJ2-7; tentative D call: TRBD1 (6 bases). The CDR3 totals 12 residues. V shed 2 bases and J shed 8 bases, with 11 bases lying between them. The germline V gene encodes CDR1 SGHRS and CDR2 YFSETQ.

This clonotype was detected many times. J is TRBJ2-1 and V is TRBV20-1, with D unclear. Germline V gene data show CDR1 as DFQATT and CDR2 as SNEGSKA (reference sequence). V lost 1 base to trimming and J lost 7 bases, with 8 bases between them. There are 12 residues in the CDR3. The CDR3 is CSARGGNNEQFF. The CDR3 DNA reads as TGCAGTGCTAGAGGTGGGAATAATGAGCAGTTCTTC.

This clonotype came up many times. The chain joins TRBV5-1 to TRBJ2-7; possible D gene TRBD1, 6 bases. This CDR3 comprises 14 residues. Trimming removed 1 base from V and 4 bases from J, with 12 bases in between. Germline V gene data show CDR1 as SGHRS and CDR2 as YFSETQ. CDR3 DNA: TGCGCCAGCAGCTTGTCAGGGGTGGTTTACGAGCAGTACTTC. The encoded protein is CASSLSGVVYEQYF. The full variable domain, rest sourced from reference TRBV5-1 and TRBJ2-7, is KAGVTQTPRYLIKTRGQQVTLSCSPISGHRSVSWYQQTPGQGLQFLFEYFSETQRNKGNFPGRFSGRQFSNSRSEMNVSTLELGDSALYLCASSLSGVVYEQYFGPGTRLTVT.

This clonotype was seen a few times. The chain joins TRBV6-5 to TRBJ1-2; D possibly corresponds to TRBD1 (6 bases). CDR1 is MNHEY, CDR2 SVGAGI, per germline. The CDR3 is made up of 13 amino acids. V shed 5 bases and J shed 8 bases, with 15 bases lying between them. CDR3 sequence (DNA): TGTGCCAGCAGTCCCGAGGGGGAGCGGGGCTACACCTTC. Its translation: CASSPEGERGYTF.

V gene TRBV4-2 combines with J gene TRBJ2-3, with D possibly matching TRBD1 (7 bases). Germline loops: CDR1 LGHNA, CDR2 YNFKEQ. The CDR3 is made up of 16 amino acids. Trimming removed 1 base from V and 3 bases from J, with 14 bases in between. CDR3 nucleotides: TGTGCCAGCAGCCAAGCCGACAGGGAGGTGACAGATACGCAGTATTTT. Translation: CASSQADREVTDTQYF.

The rearrangement joins TRBV9 to TRBJ2-7; a possible D gene is TRBD2 (6 bases). The CDR3 covers 13 residues. The ends were cut back, 2 bases at V and 3 bases at J, with 9 bases in the middle. Germline CDR1 and CDR2: SGDLS and YYNGEE. The CDR3 nucleotides are TGTGCCAGCAGCGTCGACGGGGGCTACGAGCAGTACTTC. Encoded protein: CASSVDGGYEQYF.

The V gene is TRBV6-5, the J gene TRBJ2-7; 8 nucleotides line up with TRBD1. The CDR3 loop spans 15 amino acids. The germline V gene encodes CDR1 MNHEY and CDR2 SVGAGI. V trimming: 0 bases; J trimming: 5 bases; junction bases outside the gene matches: 6. CDR3 bases: TGTGCCAGCAGTTACTCTCAGGGGGCGATAAACGAGCAGTACTTC. It is translated as CASSYSQGAINEQYF.

This clonotype was counted many times. The rearrangement links TRBV27 to TRBJ2-1; TRBD1 aligns across 8 bases. V lost 5 bases to trimming and J lost 9 bases; unmatched junction nucleotides: 6. Germline assignment: CDR1 MNHEY and CDR2 SMNVEV (reference sequence). This CDR3 comprises 13 residues. CDR3 sequence: CASSPQGEAEQFF. The CDR3 DNA sequence: TGTGCCAGCAGTCCACAGGGGGAGGCTGAGCAGTTCTTC.

This clonotype showed up just a few times. V is TRBV2 and J is TRBJ2-7; 13 positions match TRBD2. J gave up 6 bases and V 6 bases, and 8 bases lay outside the gene matches. The CDR3 runs to 15 residues. Germline V lookup: CDR1 SNHLY, CDR2 FYNNEI. CDR3 sequence reads: CASRGRTSGSGEQYF. CDR3 sequence (DNA): TGTGCCAGCAGAGGTCGGACTAGCGGGAGCGGCGAGCAGTACTTC. Full variable domain (remainder filled in from reference TRBV2 and TRBJ2-7): EPEVTQTPSHQVTQMGQEVILRCVPISNHLYFYWYRQILGQKVEFLVSFYNNEISEKSEIFDDQFSVERPDGSNFTLKIRSTKLEDSAMYFCASRGRTSGSGEQYFGPGTRLTVT.

CDR3: CSARISGALAGGPGTDTQYF. Written as DNA, the CDR3 is TGCAGTGCTAGGATCTCAGGGGCCCTAGCGGGAGGGCCAGGCACAGATACGCAGTATTTT. The gene calls are TRBV20-1 and TRBJ2-3, with 12 bases aligning to TRBD2. The V gene's germline CDR1 is DFQATT and CDR2 SNEGSKA (reference sequence). This CDR3 is built from 20 residues. Trimming at V came to 3 bases and at J to 1 base, leaving 17 bases not matched to a gene.

The sample holds a few counts of this clonotype. The V gene is TRBV12-3 or TRBV12-4, the J gene TRBJ2-3, with D perhaps being TRBD1 or TRBD2 (6 bases each). This CDR3 spans 15 amino acids. The V end lost 6 bases, the J end lost 3 bases, and 16 bases lay between the germline ends. CDR3 amino acids: CASSQEGGRTDTQYF. As DNA, the CDR3 is TGTGCCAGCAGCCAAGAGGGGGGCAGGACAGATACGCAGTATTTT.

This clonotype has a handful of counts. The chain couples TRBV7-2 to TRBJ1-2; 9 positions match TRBD1. V lost 1 base, J lost 4 bases, and 4 bases stayed unmatched. The CDR3 consists of 15 residues. The germline gives CDR1 SGHTA, CDR2 FQGNSA. CDR3 in amino acids: CASSLDRGQGYGYTF. DNA for the CDR3: TGTGCCAGCAGCTTAGACAGGGGGCAAGGCTATGGCTACACCTTC.

This clonotype was recorded a few times. As DNA, the CDR3 is TGCAGTGCTAGAGATGTCGTAGGGGGTGACGACACTGAAGCTTTCTTT. This sequence encodes CSARDVVGGDDTEAFF. The chain combines TRBV20-1 with TRBJ1-1; TRBD1 is a possible D gene (6 bases). The V and J ends lost 0 bases and 3 bases respectively, with 17 bases between them. The V gene's germline CDR1 is DFQATT and CDR2 SNEGSKA (reference sequence). The CDR3 sequence is 16 residues long.

This clonotype was seen repeatedly, ten times or more. The V call is TRBV7-9, the J call TRBJ2-3; 7 bases are shared with TRBD2. Per the germline V gene, CDR1 is SEHNR and CDR2 is FQNEAQ (reference sequence). Unmatched junction bases numbered 17, after V lost 5 bases and J lost 3 bases. CDR3 size: 18 residues. CDR3 amino acids: CASSTTDLAAAGTDTQYF. CDR3 DNA sequence: TGTGCCAGCAGCACCACTGACCTAGCGGCCGCGGGGACAGATACGCAGTATTTT.